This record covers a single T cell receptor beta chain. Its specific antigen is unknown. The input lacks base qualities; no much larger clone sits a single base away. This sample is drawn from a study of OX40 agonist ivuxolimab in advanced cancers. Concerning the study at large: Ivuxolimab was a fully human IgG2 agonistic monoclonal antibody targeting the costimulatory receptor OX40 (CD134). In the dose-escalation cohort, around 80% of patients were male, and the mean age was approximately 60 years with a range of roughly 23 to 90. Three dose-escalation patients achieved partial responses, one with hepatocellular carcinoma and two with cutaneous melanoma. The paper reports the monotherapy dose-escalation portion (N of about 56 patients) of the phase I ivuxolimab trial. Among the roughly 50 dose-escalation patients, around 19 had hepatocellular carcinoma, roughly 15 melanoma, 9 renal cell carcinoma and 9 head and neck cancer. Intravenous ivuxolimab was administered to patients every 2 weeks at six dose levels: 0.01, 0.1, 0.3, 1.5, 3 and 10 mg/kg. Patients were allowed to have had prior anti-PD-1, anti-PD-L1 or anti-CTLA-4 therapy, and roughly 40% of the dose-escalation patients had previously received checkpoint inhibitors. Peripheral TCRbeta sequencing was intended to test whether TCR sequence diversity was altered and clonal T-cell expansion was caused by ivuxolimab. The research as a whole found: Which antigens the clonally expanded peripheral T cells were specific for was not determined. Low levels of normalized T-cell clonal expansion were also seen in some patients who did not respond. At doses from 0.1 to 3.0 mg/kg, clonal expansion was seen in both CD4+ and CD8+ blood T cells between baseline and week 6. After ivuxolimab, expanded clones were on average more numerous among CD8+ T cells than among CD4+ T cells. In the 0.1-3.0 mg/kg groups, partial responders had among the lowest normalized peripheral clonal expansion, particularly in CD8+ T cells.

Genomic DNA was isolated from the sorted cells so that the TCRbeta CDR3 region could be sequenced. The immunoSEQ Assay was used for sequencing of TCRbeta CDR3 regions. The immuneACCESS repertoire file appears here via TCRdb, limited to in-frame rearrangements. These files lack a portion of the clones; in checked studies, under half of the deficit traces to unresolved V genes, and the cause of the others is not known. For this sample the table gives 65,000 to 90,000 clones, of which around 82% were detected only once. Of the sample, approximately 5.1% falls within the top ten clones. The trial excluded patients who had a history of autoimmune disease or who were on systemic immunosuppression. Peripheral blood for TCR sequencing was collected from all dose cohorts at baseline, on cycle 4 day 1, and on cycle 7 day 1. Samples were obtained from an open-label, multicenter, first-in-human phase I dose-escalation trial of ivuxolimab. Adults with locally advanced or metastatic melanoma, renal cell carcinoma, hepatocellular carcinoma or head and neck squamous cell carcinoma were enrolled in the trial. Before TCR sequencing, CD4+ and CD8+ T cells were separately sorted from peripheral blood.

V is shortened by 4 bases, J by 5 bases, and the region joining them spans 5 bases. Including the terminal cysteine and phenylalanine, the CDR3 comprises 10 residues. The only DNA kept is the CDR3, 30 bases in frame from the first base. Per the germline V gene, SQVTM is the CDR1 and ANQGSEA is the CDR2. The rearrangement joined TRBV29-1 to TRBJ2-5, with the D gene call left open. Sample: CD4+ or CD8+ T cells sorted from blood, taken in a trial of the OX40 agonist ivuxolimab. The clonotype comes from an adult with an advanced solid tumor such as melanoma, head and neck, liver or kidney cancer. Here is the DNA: TGCAGCGTTGGAAGTGAGACCCAGTACTTC. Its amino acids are CSVGSETQYF.